The 32 T cell receptor beta chains listed next were all sequenced from one sample in a study of CD8 T cells in Susac syndrome. The authors reverse transcribed roughly 0.5 to 1 ug RNA with random hexamers. TCRdb re-derived calls from the immunoSEQ multiplex PCR reads in MiXCR, one entry per CDR3 protein. This table has approximately 150,000 distinct CDR3 sequences, roughly 92% appearing once. The sample comprised CD4+ T cells from PBMCs. These receptors were obtained from a human donor with multiple sclerosis.

The chain recombines TRBV6-2 or TRBV6-3 with TRBJ2-5; tentative D call: TRBD1 (6 bases). The germline CDR1 and CDR2 sequences are MNHEY and SVGEGT. Trimming cost V 7 bases and J 7 bases, with 16 bases left between them. The CDR3 is made up of 13 amino acids. In nucleotides, the CDR3 is TGTGCCAGCACCACGTGGGGGCGAGTGACCCAGTACTTC. This encodes CASTTWGRVTQYF.

The gene calls are TRBV18 and TRBJ1-1, with D uncertain. The ends were cut back, 0 bases at V and 1 base at J, with 6 bases in the middle. Germline assignment: CDR1 KGHSH and CDR2 LQKENI. The CDR3 is made up of 14 amino acids. CDR3 sequence: CASSPPSGNTEAFF. CDR3 nucleotide sequence: TGTGCCAGCTCACCACCATCAGGGAACACTGAAGCTTTCTTT. Looking up the rest from reference TRBV18 and TRBJ1-1 gives the full variable domain: NAGVMQNPRHLVRRRGQEARLRCSPMKGHSHVYWYRQLPEEGLKFMVYLQKENIIDESGMPKERFSAEFPKEGPSILRIQQVVRGDSAAYFCASSPPSGNTEAFFGQGTRLTVV.

The rearrangement links TRBV20-1 to TRBJ1-1, with a possible D match to TRBD1 (6 bases). Trimming took off 6 bases at V and 0 bases at J, with 17 bases between the two ends. This CDR3 has 15 amino acids. CDR1 DFQATT and CDR2 SNEGSKA come from the germline V gene (reference sequence). The CDR3 region is CSASPGAPMNTEAFF. CDR3 nucleotide sequence: TGCAGTGCCTCGCCGGGGGCGCCGATGAACACTGAAGCTTTCTTT.

J is TRBJ2-2 and V is TRBV7-9, with D uncertain. Germline-derived CDR1 and CDR2 are SEHNR and FQNEAQ (reference sequence). The V end lost 7 bases, the J end lost 6 bases, and 6 bases lay between the germline ends. This CDR3 has 11 residues. CDR3 sequence: CASKLSGELFF. Written as DNA, the CDR3 is TGTGCCAGCAAACTCTCCGGGGAGCTGTTTTTT.

The chain is built from TRBV3-1 and TRBJ1-1; 9 bases line up with TRBD1. Germline CDR1 is LGHDT and CDR2 is YNNKEL (reference sequence). This CDR3 spans 14 amino acids. The trim removed 4 bases at V and 8 bases at J, leaving 8 bases unmatched. CDR3 amino acids: CASSPGQGFREAFF. The CDR3 coding sequence is TGTGCCAGCAGCCCGGGACAGGGCTTCAGAGAAGCTTTCTTT. The full variable domain, in which reference TRBV3-1 and TRBJ1-1 provide the parts outside the CDR3, is DTAVSQTPKYLVTQMGNDKSIKCEQNLGHDTMYWYKQDSKKFLKIMFSYNNKELIINETVPNRFSPKSPDKAHLNLHINSLELGDSAVYFCASSPGQGFREAFFGQGTRLTVV.

The V and J genes are TRBV5-6 and TRBJ2-3; 8 nucleotides match TRBD1. The CDR3 consists of 14 residues. The V gene's germline CDR1 is SGHDT and CDR2 YYEEEE. Unmatched junction bases numbered 5, after V lost 3 bases and J lost 5 bases. This CDR3 reads CASSSQTGEDTQYF. CDR3 DNA: TGTGCCAGCAGCTCCCAGACAGGGGAAGATACGCAGTATTTT.

The V call is TRBV28, the J call TRBJ2-7; unclear D gene. Trimming left V 6 bases short and J 2 bases short, with 14 bases between. The CDR3 has 14 amino acids. Germline CDR1 is MDHEN and CDR2 is SYDVKM. The CDR3 region is CASRYLDPTYEQYF. CDR3 bases: TGTGCCAGCAGATACCTCGACCCGACCTACGAGCAGTACTTC.

This chain connects TRBV20-1 to TRBJ1-5; D remains ambiguous. V was cut by 0 bases and J by 4 bases, with 10 bases left in between. The CDR3 consists of 14 residues. From germline, CDR1 is DFQATT and CDR2 SNEGSKA (reference sequence). The CDR3, as DNA: TGCAGTGCTAGAGATAGTCCGGGGAATCAGCCCCAGCATTTT. It yields the protein CSARDSPGNQPQHF.

The V gene is TRBV2, the J gene TRBJ2-7, with 12 nucleotides matching TRBD1. There are 18 residues in the CDR3. Trimming took 6 bases from V and 1 from J; bases not matched to a gene: 13. From germline, CDR1 is SNHLY and CDR2 FYNNEI. CDR3 DNA sequence: TGTGCCAGCAGACCCCGGGACAGGGGGCTTATCGTTTCCTACGAGCAGTACTTC. Its translation: CASRPRDRGLIVSYEQYF.

This clonotype was picked up one time. V and J are TRBV9 and TRBJ2-5; no firm D call. Trimming left V 0 bases short and J 10 bases short, with 13 bases between. CDR3 length: 13 amino acids. CDR1 and CDR2 from the germline V gene are SGDLS and YYNGEE. The CDR3 nucleotides read TGTGCCAGCAGCGTAGGCTCCCCTGGGGACCAGTACTTC. The encoded protein is CASSVGSPGDQYF.

This clonotype appeared a few times. The V gene is TRBV6-5, the J gene TRBJ2-7; 8 bases align to TRBD2. Germline loops: CDR1 MNHEY, CDR2 SVGAGI. CDR3 length equals 14 residues. V shed 0 bases and J 2 bases; nucleotides not matched to a gene: 0. CDR3 residues: CASSYSAGAYEQYF. In nucleotides, the CDR3 is TGTGCCAGCAGTTACTCAGCGGGAGCCTACGAGCAGTACTTC.

J is TRBJ2-7 and V is TRBV28, with D perhaps being TRBD1 or TRBD2 (5 bases each). This CDR3 contains 15 residues. CDR1 is MDHEN, CDR2 SYDVKM, per germline. V lost 8 bases and J 3 bases, leaving 20 bases between the germline ends. As DNA, the CDR3 is TGTGCCAGCTGCCAAGGGACGACCTTCAGCTACGAGCAGTACTTC. Encoded protein: CASCQGTTFSYEQYF.

The chain has TRBV6-6 and TRBJ1-1; 9 nucleotides match TRBD1. The CDR3 length is 14 residues. Trimming removed 5 bases from V and 7 bases from J; junction bases left unmatched: 8. Germline V gene lookup returns CDR1 MNHNY and CDR2 SVGAGI (reference sequence). The CDR3 protein is CASSPAQGADEAFF. CDR3 DNA sequence: TGTGCCAGCAGTCCGGCACAGGGGGCGGATGAAGCTTTCTTT.

This chain connects TRBV30 to TRBJ2-5; possibly TRBD2 for D (5 bases). Trimming removed 4 bases at V and 4 bases at J, with 16 bases between. The CDR3 has 14 amino acids. From germline, CDR1 is GTSNPN and CDR2 SVGIG (reference sequence). The CDR3 region has the DNA TGTGCCTGGAACGGGAACTCACCAGGAGAGACCCAGTACTTC. Its translation: CAWNGNSPGETQYF.

J is TRBJ1-5 and V is TRBV12-3 or TRBV12-4; D ambiguous. CDR3 length: 13 amino acids. Trimming took off 7 bases at V and 1 base at J, with 8 bases between the two ends. The CDR3 protein is CASMRESNQPQHF. DNA for the CDR3: TGTGCCAGCATGCGGGAAAGCAATCAGCCCCAGCATTTT.

J is TRBJ2-7 and V is TRBV9; a weak D match, TRBD2 (6 bases). This CDR3 region has 15 residues. CDR1 and CDR2 from the germline V gene are SGDLS and YYNGEE. V was clipped by 0 bases and J by 1 base, with 11 bases between them. The CDR3 DNA reads as TGTGCCAGCAGCGTAGATCCGGGAGTGTCCTACGAGCAGTACTTC. This gives the protein CASSVDPGVSYEQYF.

This sequence joins TRBV4-1 and TRBJ2-3; D remains unclear. Between the trimmed V and J ends, which lost 4 bases and 2 bases, there was a span of 13 bases. The CDR3 loop spans 15 amino acids. In germline, CDR1 is MGHRA, CDR2 YSYEKL. CDR3 protein: CASSLSNPITDTQYF. CDR3 DNA sequence: TGCGCCAGCAGCCTCTCAAACCCTATCACAGATACGCAGTATTTT.

A single count supports this clonotype. This rearrangement joins TRBV20-1 to TRBJ2-3, with 13 positions matching TRBD2. V gave up 5 bases and J gave up 5 bases; unmatched junction bases: 4. The CDR3 extends over 14 amino acids. CDR1 is DFQATT, CDR2 SNEGSKA, per germline (reference sequence). CDR3 sequence reads: CSAPRTSGGDTQYF. CDR3 nucleotides: TGCAGTGCTCCGAGGACTAGCGGGGGAGATACGCAGTATTTT.

This clonotype has a single count. V and J are TRBV6-5 and TRBJ2-7, with a possible D match to TRBD1 (8 bases). Germline CDR1 MNHEY, CDR2 SVGAGI. The CDR3 is 11 amino acids. Trimming left V 8 bases short and J 13 bases short, with 18 bases between. In nucleotides, the CDR3 is TGTGCCAGCCTCAGCGGGGACAGGATTTACTTC. Its protein product is CASLSGDRIYF.

This chain joins TRBV12-3 or TRBV12-4 and TRBJ2-7, with D perhaps TRBD1 or TRBD2 (5 bases each). This CDR3 spans 14 amino acids. The V and J ends lost 4 bases and 3 bases respectively, with 13 bases between them. CDR3 sequence reads: CASSSPGTSYEQYF. The CDR3 DNA sequence: TGTGCCAGCAGTTCCCCGGGGACGAGCTACGAGCAGTACTTC.

V and J are TRBV20-1 and TRBJ2-7; 12 positions match TRBD2. The CDR3 is 15 residues long. CDR1 is DFQATT and CDR2 is SNEGSKA in the germline V gene (reference sequence). Losses at the gene ends were 1 base for V and 1 base for J; bases not matched to a gene: 2. Here the CDR3 DNA reads TGCAGTGCTAGAGGAGGGACTAGCGGGTCCTACGAGCAGTACTTC. Its protein is CSARGGTSGSYEQYF.

This clonotype came up a few times. The chain links TRBV18 to TRBJ1-1; D is unclear. Trimming cost V 6 bases and J 1 base, with 6 bases left between them. Germline V gene sequence: CDR1 KGHSH, CDR2 LQKENI. This CDR3 comprises 12 residues. CDR3 loop: CASSFGNTEAFF. The CDR3 region has the DNA TGTGCCAGCTCGTTTGGGAACACTGAAGCTTTCTTT.

The chain employs TRBV29-1 and TRBJ1-1; D is uncertain. V lost 6 bases, J lost 1 base, and 12 bases lay in between. The germline V gene has CDR1 SQVTM and CDR2 ANQGSEA. There are 13 residues in the CDR3. The CDR3 bases are TGCAGCGTCCATAGACGGGAGAACACTGAAGCTTTCTTT. This translates into CSVHRRENTEAFF.

The chain is built from TRBV20-1 and TRBJ1-3; D is uncertain. V was clipped by 0 bases and J by 0 bases, with 6 bases between them. CDR3 size: 14 residues. Germline assignment: CDR1 DFQATT and CDR2 SNEGSKA (reference sequence). The CDR3 DNA is TGCAGTGCTAGAGATCATAACTCTGGAAACACCATATATTTT. It translates to CSARDHNSGNTIYF.

The chain combines TRBV3-1 with TRBJ1-6, with TRBD1 matching over 12 bases. The germline CDR1 and CDR2 sequences are LGHDT and YNNKEL (reference sequence). The CDR3 consists of 18 residues. Trimming removed 9 bases from V and 5 bases from J; junction bases left unmatched: 14. CDR3 in amino acids: CASQTGTGGASNNSPLHF. CDR3 coding DNA: TGTGCCAGTCAAACAGGGACAGGGGGCGCGTCCAATAATTCACCCCTCCACTTT.

CDR3: CSASPGTASYEQYF. The CDR3 nucleotides read TGCAGTGCTAGCCCGGGGACAGCAAGTTACGAGCAGTACTTC. The rearrangement links TRBV20-1 to TRBJ2-7; 7 bases agree with TRBD1. Germline values: CDR1 DFQATT, CDR2 SNEGSKA (reference sequence). Germline trimming cut 3 bases from V and 4 bases from J; bases unmatched to any gene: 9. This CDR3 region has 14 residues.

This clonotype was seen once. V is TRBV12-3 or TRBV12-4 and J is TRBJ2-1, with 15 nucleotides matching TRBD2. The CDR3 is 17 residues long. V gave up 5 bases and J gave up 7 bases; unmatched junction bases: 9. CDR3 loop: CASSAESGTSGRNEQFF. In DNA, the CDR3 is TGTGCCAGCAGTGCCGAGTCTGGGACTAGCGGGAGGAATGAGCAGTTCTTC.

This clonotype was counted between two and nine times. V and J are TRBV5-6 and TRBJ2-7; no clear D. CDR3 length: 11 residues. The ends were cut back, 6 bases at V and 6 bases at J, with 10 bases in the middle. Germline CDR1 SGHDT, CDR2 YYEEEE. CDR3 coding DNA: TGTGCCAGCACCCTGAACGGCGAGCAGTACTTC. As protein: CASTLNGEQYF.

The chain uses TRBV5-1 and TRBJ2-1, with D perhaps being TRBD1 or TRBD2 (5 bases each). Germline V gives CDR1 SGHRS, CDR2 YFSETQ. V lost 3 bases to trimming and J lost 0 bases, with 16 bases between them. The CDR3 loop spans 17 amino acids. Written as DNA, the CDR3 is TGCGCCAGCAGCTCAATCGGGACCGCCGGCTCCTACAATGAGCAGTTCTTC. Protein product: CASSSIGTAGSYNEQFF.

The genes are TRBV15 and TRBJ2-5; TRBD2 aligns across 10 bases. This CDR3 is built from 15 residues. Germline CDR1 and CDR2: LNHNV and YYDKDF (reference sequence). With 1 base clipped from V and 5 bases from J, the junction kept 4 bases outside the gene matches. The CDR3 region has the DNA TGTGCCACCAGCAGAGGAGCGGGGGGGCGGGAGACCCAGTACTTC. Protein product: CATSRGAGGRETQYF.

J is TRBJ2-4 and V is TRBV7-2, with a possible D match to TRBD1 (6 bases). CDR3 length: 14 residues. V was clipped by 5 bases and J by 1 base, with 9 bases between them. CDR1 and CDR2 from the germline V gene are SGHTA and FQGNSA. For the CDR3, the DNA is TGTGCCAGCAGCACAGACAGGGCCAAAAACATTCAGTACTTC. Protein product: CASSTDRAKNIQYF.

The chain is built from TRBV7-9 and TRBJ2-7, with D perhaps TRBD2 (6 bases). V lost 5 bases and J 3 bases, leaving 20 bases between the germline ends. The CDR3 loop spans 16 amino acids. Germline V gives CDR1 SEHNR, CDR2 FQNEAQ (reference sequence). CDR3 DNA sequence: TGTGCCAGCAGCCCCCTGGGAGGCAAAACCTTCTACGAGCAGTACTTC. It is translated as CASSPLGGKTFYEQYF.